These 6 T cell receptor beta chains originate from one sample sequenced in a study of T cell responses to AZD1222 COVID-19 vaccine. Assay used: immunoSEQ multiplex PCR; TCRdb lists only in-frame clones, some missing. The table includes tens of thousands of clones, roughly 93% detected once. The source material was peripheral blood, sampled on day 0 of AZD1222 vaccination. These receptors originate from an adult in good health.

The CDR3, as DNA: TGTGCCAGCATGGCAGGGGGATACGAGCAGTACTTC. It yields the protein CASMAGGYEQYF. This sequence joins TRBV2 and TRBJ2-7; 7 bases are a match to TRBD1. Germline V gene sequence: CDR1 SNHLY, CDR2 FYNNEI. Losses at the gene ends were 7 bases for V and 4 bases for J; bases not matched to a gene: 4. This CDR3 region has 12 residues.

The CDR3 DNA reads TGTGCCAGCAGTCTTCTCCGGGACAGGGTCCCTTATCATGCCTACGAGCAGTACTTC. It codes for CASSLLRDRVPYHAYEQYF. This chain links TRBV27 with TRBJ2-7; TRBD1 aligns across 9 bases. J was trimmed by 2 bases and V by 5 bases; bases with no gene match: 19. Germline CDR1 reads MNHEY; CDR2 reads SMNVEV (reference sequence). This CDR3 comprises 19 residues.

This chain connects TRBV4-1 to TRBJ2-3; 8 bases are a match to TRBD2. Germline V gives CDR1 MGHRA, CDR2 YSYEKL. Trimming at V came to 1 base and at J to 6 bases, leaving 9 bases not matched to a gene. The CDR3 has 16 residues. The CDR3 DNA follows: TGCGCCAGCAGCCAAGCTAGCGGGCCCCTAAGGGATACGCAGTATTTT. It specifies CASSQASGPLRDTQYF.

A single count supports this clone. The V and J genes are TRBV3-1 (or the pseudogene TRBV3-2) and TRBJ1-5, with D unresolved. This CDR3 is built from 12 residues. The V end was cut by 3 bases, the J end by 4 bases, with 4 bases between. Germline loops: CDR1 LGHDT, CDR2 YNNKEL (reference sequence). The CDR3 sequence is CASSHGNQPQHF. CDR3 in DNA: TGTGCCAGCAGCCACGGGAATCAGCCCCAGCATTTT.

V usage is TRBV5-1 and J usage is TRBJ1-1; D is perhaps TRBD1 (6 bases). CDR3 length: 14 amino acids. V was clipped by 0 bases and J by 4 bases, with 10 bases between them. Per germline, CDR1 SGHRS and CDR2 YFSETQ. DNA of the CDR3: TGCGCCAGCAGCTTGGAACAGGGCATCACTGAAGCTTTCTTT. It translates to CASSLEQGITEAFF.

The chain links TRBV6-5 to TRBJ1-2, with 7 bases aligning to TRBD1. There are 14 residues in the CDR3. Germline CDR1 and CDR2: MNHEY and SVGAGI. V lost 6 bases to trimming and J lost 6 bases; unmatched junction nucleotides: 10. The CDR3 coding sequence is TGTGCCAGCAGGAGAACCGCACAGGGGCATGGCTACACCTTC. This codes for CASRRTAQGHGYTF.